Listed here are 29 T cell receptor beta chains from one sample, sequenced in a study of neurological immune-mediated disorders (dated by TCRdb to about 2019). Library preparation employed 5' RACE. TCRdb lists the instrument as Illumina HiSeq 2500. The public reads were run again by TCRdb, first through fastp at Q25 and then through MiXCR, and only productive beta chains were kept. Each entry merges the rows of one CDR3 protein and shows their most common DNA and genes. The sample table holds 40,000 to 50,000 distinct CDR3 sequences, of which about 2% were seen once. The ten largest make up less than 2.5% of the sample. Sequenced: PBMCs. These receptor sequences come from a woman aged 40 to 55 with multiple sclerosis.

Many counts were recorded for this clonotype. The rearrangement uses TRBV5-1 and TRBJ1-6, with TRBD1 matching over 7 bases. Trimming took 4 bases from V and 2 from J; bases not matched to a gene: 3. CDR3 length equals 15 residues. Looked up from germline, CDR1 is SGHRS and CDR2 is YFSETQ. This CDR3 reads CASSLQGPYNSPLHF. As DNA, the CDR3 is TGCGCCAGCAGCCTACAGGGGCCCTATAATTCACCCCTCCACTTT.

This clonotype was detected ten times or more. The chain combines TRBV5-1 with TRBJ2-3; D remains unclear. Germline values: CDR1 SGHRS, CDR2 YFSETQ. Deletions cut 2 bases from V and 0 bases from J, with 10 bases between. The CDR3 is 15 amino acids. This CDR3 reads CASSLGPISTDTQYF. The CDR3 region has the DNA TGCGCCAGCAGCTTAGGGCCGATTAGCACAGATACGCAGTATTTT.

This clonotype was seen at least ten times. The chain links TRBV5-8 to TRBJ2-7; 9 nucleotides line up with TRBD1. J was trimmed by 4 bases and V by 0 bases; bases with no gene match: 2. Per germline, CDR1 SGHTS and CDR2 YDEGEE. The CDR3 length is 14 residues. For the CDR3, the DNA is TGTGCCAGCAGCTTGGACAGGGGGCGATACGAGCAGTACTTC. It codes for CASSLDRGRYEQYF.

This clonotype was seen ten or more times. The chain combines TRBV28 with TRBJ2-3, with D perhaps TRBD2 (6 bases). The CDR3 covers 12 residues. Trimming cost V 9 bases and J 5 bases, with 12 bases left between them. Germline V gene lookup returns CDR1 MDHEN and CDR2 SYDVKM. CDR3 loop: CARGYGGDTQYF. In DNA, the CDR3 is TGTGCCAGAGGGTACGGGGGAGATACGCAGTATTTT.

The table lists this clonotype with many counts. The J gene is TRBJ2-5, the V gene TRBV3-1; 7 bases map to TRBD1. The CDR3 loop spans 13 amino acids. Germline values: CDR1 LGHDT, CDR2 YNNKEL (reference sequence). V lost 4 bases, J lost 5 bases, and 4 bases stayed unmatched. The DNA of the CDR3 is TGTGCCAGCAGCCGACAGGGACCGGAGACCCAGTACTTC. It encodes CASSRQGPETQYF.

The table lists this clonotype with many counts. The CDR3 protein is CASSLEAGAYEQYF. As DNA, the CDR3 is TGTGCCAGCAGCTTAGAGGCAGGGGCCTACGAGCAGTACTTC. This chain uses TRBV7-8 with TRBJ2-7, with a weak D call TRBD1 (6 bases). Looked up from germline, CDR1 is SGHVS and CDR2 is FQNEAQ. The V and J ends lost 1 base and 2 bases respectively, with 9 bases between them. This CDR3 has 14 amino acids.

This clonotype was found many times. The chain joins TRBV7-9 to TRBJ2-3; D gene unclear. The V gene lost 3 bases and the J gene lost 0 bases, with 1 base spanning the gap. This CDR3 has 12 residues. Germline lookup yields CDR1 SEHNR and CDR2 FQNEAQ (reference sequence). Here the CDR3 reads CASSFSTDTQYF. The DNA of the CDR3 is TGTGCCAGCAGCTTCAGCACAGATACGCAGTATTTT.

In this sample, this clonotype turned up many times. The chain combines TRBV6-6 with TRBJ1-1; no clear D. Trimming removed 4 bases at V and 2 bases at J, with 8 bases between. The CDR3 spans 13 residues. Per germline, CDR1 MNHNY and CDR2 SVGAGI (reference sequence). The DNA for the CDR3 is TGTGCCAGCAGTTTTCGTTATAACACTGAAGCTTTCTTT. It is translated as CASSFRYNTEAFF.

This clonotype has at least ten counts. V is TRBV20-1 and J is TRBJ1-4; TRBD1 aligns across 7 bases. The CDR3 spans 17 residues. Germline V lookup: CDR1 DFQATT, CDR2 SNEGSKA (reference sequence). Losses at the gene ends were 3 bases for V and 8 bases for J; bases not matched to a gene: 18. The CDR3 spells CSARPHGGAQGEEKLFF. CDR3 nucleotide sequence: TGCAGTGCTAGGCCCCATGGGGGAGCGCAGGGGGAAGAAAAACTGTTTTTT.

This clonotype was detected ten times or more. The chain joins TRBV30 to TRBJ2-1, with D possibly being TRBD2 (6 bases). CDR3 length: 14 residues. CDR1 and CDR2 (germline): GTSNPN, SVGIG (reference sequence). V shed 5 bases and J shed 7 bases, with 18 bases lying between them. In nucleotides, the CDR3 is TGTGCCTGGGACGGGACTCCGGACGGAAATGAGCAGTTCTTC. Protein product: CAWDGTPDGNEQFF.

At least ten counts were recorded for this clonotype. V is TRBV4-1 and J is TRBJ1-2; D remains unclear. In germline, CDR1 is MGHRA, CDR2 YSYEKL. CDR3 length: 12 residues. Deletions cut 5 bases from V and 4 bases from J, with 8 bases between. The CDR3, as DNA: TGCGCCAGCAGCGCCGACCTCTATGGCTACACCTTC. Amino acids: CASSADLYGYTF.

In its sample, this clonotype was seen many times. This chain joins TRBV6-2 or TRBV6-3 and TRBJ2-7; 10 bases are a match to TRBD2. The CDR3 length is 14 residues. Trimming at V came to 6 bases and at J to 0 bases, leaving 2 bases not matched to a gene. CDR1 and CDR2 (germline): MNHEY, SVGEGT. This CDR3 is CASRPSGGSYEQYF. CDR3 in DNA: TGTGCCAGCAGACCTAGCGGGGGCTCCTACGAGCAGTACTTC.

This clonotype was picked up many times. The rearrangement joins TRBV5-1 to TRBJ1-1; maybe TRBD1 (6 bases). V was pared by 4 bases and J by 5 bases, with 15 bases between. The germline gives CDR1 SGHRS, CDR2 YFSETQ. The CDR3 runs to 14 residues. CDR3 DNA sequence: TGCGCCAGCAGCCCCTCGGACAGTTTAACTGAAGCTTTCTTT. Translated, it gives CASSPSDSLTEAFF.

This clonotype was detected many times. This chain connects TRBV6-2 or TRBV6-3 to TRBJ2-1; the match to TRBD2 covers 8 bases. Germline values: CDR1 MNHEY, CDR2 SVGEGT. Germline trimming cut 2 bases from V and 7 bases from J; bases unmatched to any gene: 13. This CDR3 contains 17 residues. The CDR3 loop is CASSYKVSGGLRNEQFF. CDR3 nucleotide sequence: TGTGCCAGCAGTTACAAGGTCAGCGGGGGCTTAAGAAATGAGCAGTTCTTC.

This clonotype occurred many times. The CDR3, as DNA: TGTGCCACCAACCCCGGGCCTAGCACAGATACGCAGTATTTT. This codes for CATNPGPSTDTQYF. The chain recombines TRBV2 with TRBJ2-3; D gene unclear. The CDR3 is 14 amino acids. V lost 10 bases and J lost 0, with 14 bases in between. Germline V gene data show CDR1 as SNHLY and CDR2 as FYNNEI.

The sample holds many counts of this clonotype. This chain joins TRBV15 and TRBJ1-5; a weak D match, TRBD1 (6 bases). V was clipped by 5 bases and J by 7 bases, with 15 bases between them. The CDR3 covers 14 residues. Per germline, CDR1 LNHNV and CDR2 YYDKDF (reference sequence). The CDR3, as DNA: TGTGCCACCAGCGGGAGGGGGGCCAGACAGCCCCAGCATTTT. Protein product: CATSGRGARQPQHF.

At least ten counts were recorded for this clonotype. J is TRBJ2-1 and V is TRBV5-1; no reliable D call. The CDR3 runs 12 residues. CDR1 is SGHRS, CDR2 YFSETQ, per germline. V was clipped by 2 bases and J by 9 bases, with 9 bases between them. As DNA, the CDR3 is TGCGCCAGCAGCTTCTTGGGCGGTGAGCAGTTCTTC. It translates to CASSFLGGEQFF. Looking up the rest from reference TRBV5-1 and TRBJ2-1 gives the full variable domain: KAGVTQTPRYLIKTRGQQVTLSCSPISGHRSVSWYQQTPGQGLQFLFEYFSETQRNKGNFPGRFSGRQFSNSRSEMNVSTLELGDSALYLCASSFLGGEQFFGPGTRLTVL.

This clonotype has at least ten counts. The chain uses TRBV2 and TRBJ2-7, with 9 nucleotides matching TRBD1. CDR1 is SNHLY, CDR2 FYNNEI, per germline. V lost 7 bases to trimming and J lost 4 bases; unmatched junction nucleotides: 5. The CDR3 is made up of 13 amino acids. CDR3: CASILDRGYEQYF. In DNA, the CDR3 is TGTGCCAGCATCCTTGACAGGGGGTACGAGCAGTACTTC.

This clonotype showed up many times. The V gene is TRBV5-1, the J gene TRBJ2-5; D might be TRBD1 (5 bases). The CDR3 runs to 14 residues. Germline CDR1 SGHRS, CDR2 YFSETQ. V was trimmed by 4 bases and J by 0 bases, leaving 10 bases between them. The chain's CDR3 is CASSLQAYQETQYF. DNA for the CDR3: TGCGCCAGCAGCCTACAGGCGTACCAAGAGACCCAGTACTTC. Using reference TRBV5-1 and TRBJ2-5 for the parts outside the CDR3, the full variable domain is KAGVTQTPRYLIKTRGQQVTLSCSPISGHRSVSWYQQTPGQGLQFLFEYFSETQRNKGNFPGRFSGRQFSNSRSEMNVSTLELGDSALYLCASSLQAYQETQYFGPGTRLLVL.

At least ten counts were recorded for this clonotype. This rearrangement joins TRBV2 to TRBJ2-7, with no clear D. The CDR3 totals 12 residues. The V gene lost 4 bases and the J gene lost 4 bases, with 8 bases spanning the gap. Germline V lookup: CDR1 SNHLY, CDR2 FYNNEI. CDR3 residues: CASSGSAYEQYF. The CDR3 DNA is TGTGCCAGCAGTGGGTCTGCATACGAGCAGTACTTC.

In this sample, this clonotype turned up many times. The V gene is TRBV6-5, the J gene TRBJ1-3; no firm D call. Trimming took 5 bases from V and 0 from J, leaving 8 bases between them. Germline CDR1 reads MNHEY; CDR2 reads SVGAGI. The CDR3 totals 14 residues. CDR3 amino acids: CASSDGPSGNTIYF. CDR3 in DNA: TGTGCCAGCAGTGACGGCCCCTCTGGAAACACCATATATTTT.

This clonotype was seen repeatedly, ten times or more. The rearrangement uses TRBV20-1 and TRBJ2-7, with TRBD2 identical over 8 bases. Germline values: CDR1 DFQATT, CDR2 SNEGSKA (reference sequence). The CDR3 length is 14 residues. J lost 2 bases, V lost 4 bases, and 7 bases had no gene match. CDR3 bases: TGCAGTGCTAACCAGGGACTAGGAACCTACGAGCAGTACTTC. Translated: CSANQGLGTYEQYF.

Many counts were recorded for this clonotype. The chain uses TRBV7-2 and TRBJ2-3, with 16 positions matching TRBD2. Trimming removed 4 bases from V and 3 bases from J; junction bases left unmatched: 1. Germline V gene sequence: CDR1 SGHTA, CDR2 FQGNSA. The length of the CDR3 is 16 residues. The CDR3 loop is CASSSGLAGGTDTQYF. CDR3 in DNA: TGTGCCAGCAGCTCGGGACTAGCGGGGGGGACAGATACGCAGTATTTT.

This clonotype was detected ten times or more. The chain is built from TRBV29-1 and TRBJ1-2; D may be TRBD1 (5 bases). V lost 0 bases, J lost 1 base, and 6 bases lay in between. CDR1 is SQVTM and CDR2 is ANQGSEA in the germline V gene. This CDR3 comprises 13 residues. This CDR3 is CSVEDGHNYGYTF. In DNA form, the CDR3 reads TGCAGCGTTGAAGACGGACATAACTATGGCTACACCTTC.

This clonotype was recorded at least ten times. This chain links TRBV9 with TRBJ2-3, with 8 bases identical to TRBD1. Germline V lookup: CDR1 SGDLS, CDR2 YYNGEE. J gave up 5 bases and V 3 bases, and 11 bases lay outside the gene matches. The CDR3 totals 16 residues. In DNA form, the CDR3 reads TGTGCCAGCAGCGCAACCGGGACAGGAGTCATAGATACGCAGTATTTT. Translating gives CASSATGTGVIDTQYF.

This clonotype was picked up many times. This sequence joins TRBV5-1 and TRBJ1-1; no definite D call. CDR1 is SGHRS, CDR2 YFSETQ, per germline. This CDR3 has 15 residues. V lost 0 bases and J 6 bases, leaving 15 bases between the germline ends. The DNA for the CDR3 is TGCGCCAGCAGCTTGGTATTTACCGGGAGGCCTGAAGCTTTCTTT. It encodes CASSLVFTGRPEAFF.

This clonotype was seen repeatedly, ten times or more. J is TRBJ1-1 and V is TRBV6-6; D is unresolved. This CDR3 is 13 amino acids long. V was shortened by 9 bases and J by 0 bases, with 11 bases between the two germline ends. From germline, CDR1 is MNHNY and CDR2 SVGAGI (reference sequence). The chain's CDR3 is CASSDTMNTEAFF. CDR3 bases: TGTGCCAGTTCCGACACAATGAACACTGAAGCTTTCTTT.

This clonotype came up many times. This sequence joins TRBV29-1 and TRBJ1-2; D might be TRBD1 (5 bases). The V end was cut by 3 bases, the J end by 6 bases, with 11 bases between. The CDR3 contains 12 residues. Germline V gene lookup returns CDR1 SQVTM and CDR2 ANQGSEA. The DNA of the CDR3 is TGCAGCGTTGAGTCGACAGCGAATGGCTACACCTTC. The encoded protein is CSVESTANGYTF.

This clonotype was found many times. The rearrangement joins TRBV7-8 to TRBJ1-5, with D unresolved. V was clipped by 5 bases and J by 0 bases, with 11 bases between them. The germline V gene encodes CDR1 SGHVS and CDR2 FQNEAQ. This CDR3 contains 15 residues. Here the CDR3 reads CASSPRRVSNQPQHF. CDR3 DNA: TGTGCCAGCAGCCCCCGCCGAGTTAGCAATCAGCCCCAGCATTTT.